This TCR beta chain derives from a study of blood T cell repertoires in COVID-19. At the level of the study: The origin of the acute and convalescent COVID-19 samples was the United States, Italy and Spain.

CDR1 is SGHRS, CDR2 YFSETQ, per germline. The CDR3 is 13 amino acids. V shed 5 bases and J shed 6 bases, with 9 bases lying between them. This table comes from immunoSEQ multiplex PCR, and its TCRdb copy is limited to in-frame clones, with some not included. The repertoire holds tens of thousands of clones, about 70% seen once, with around 23% in the top ten. Sequences were obtained from peripheral blood. This TCR was sampled from a woman aged 60-75 years in a cohort sampled during active or convalescent COVID-19. The chain combines TRBV5-1 with TRBJ1-6; D is uncertain. CDR3 sequence (DNA): TGCGCCAGCAGGGACTTGGGTAATTCACCCCTCCACTTT. It codes for CASRDLGNSPLHF.